The next 8 T cell receptor beta chains were all read from a single sample in a study of OX40 agonist ivuxolimab in advanced cancers. TCRdb keeps only in-frame clones here, not all; method: immunoSEQ multiplex PCR. The table lists approximately 70,000 clones, approximately 90% of them singletons. The sample in question was CD4+ or CD8+ T cells sorted from blood, obtained in a trial of the OX40 agonist ivuxolimab. The receptor set was obtained from an adult with an advanced solid tumor such as melanoma, head and neck, liver or kidney cancer.

This chain connects TRBV5-6 to TRBJ2-3, with TRBD2 identical over 8 bases. Germline V gene data show CDR1 as SGHDT and CDR2 as YYEEEE. The CDR3 runs to 17 residues. V lost 4 bases, J lost 2 bases, and 12 bases stayed unmatched. CDR3 DNA sequence: TGTGCCAGCAGCCCATCCGGGGGGGCGGAGACCACAGATACGCAGTATTTT. It yields the protein CASSPSGGAETTDTQYF.

The chain joins TRBV20-1 to TRBJ1-1; D is unresolved. CDR3 length equals 11 residues. V gave up 6 bases and J gave up 4 bases, with 9 bases separating them. Germline V lookup: CDR1 DFQATT, CDR2 SNEGSKA (reference sequence). The CDR3 bases are TGCAGTGCGACCCAGCTCACTGAAGCTTTCTTT. Its translation: CSATQLTEAFF.

This chain joins TRBV27 and TRBJ2-3, with 7 bases identical to TRBD2. Losses at the gene ends were 4 bases for V and 8 bases for J; bases not matched to a gene: 18. In germline, CDR1 is MNHEY, CDR2 SMNVEV (reference sequence). The CDR3 has 17 residues. The CDR3 DNA reads as TGTGCCAGCAGTTCCCATCGGGACTACCCCGGGGGAGGTACGCAGTATTTT. Its protein product is CASSSHRDYPGGGTQYF.

This chain links TRBV28 with TRBJ2-2, with no clear D. This CDR3 has 19 amino acids. Trimming cost V 4 bases and J 5 bases, with 26 bases left between them. CDR1 and CDR2 (germline): MDHEN, SYDVKM. The CDR3 is CASSSTRLNSGRVTGELFF. Here the CDR3 DNA reads TGTGCCAGCAGTTCTACCCGCTTGAACTCTGGACGGGTGACCGGGGAGCTGTTTTTT.

This chain links TRBV14 with TRBJ2-7; tentatively, D is TRBD1 (5 bases). CDR1 and CDR2 from the germline V gene are SGHDN and FVKESK. This CDR3 contains 14 residues. Trimming took 2 bases from V and 2 from J, leaving 10 bases between them. CDR3 DNA sequence: TGTGCCAGCAGCCAAAACCAGGGTCCCTACGAGCAGTACTTC. As protein: CASSQNQGPYEQYF.

There are a few counts of this clone. The V and J genes are TRBV11-3 and TRBJ2-2, with TRBD2 matching over 11 bases. Unmatched junction bases numbered 4, after V lost 5 bases and J lost 5 bases. CDR1 is SGHNT, CDR2 YENEEA, per germline. This CDR3 has 15 amino acids. For the CDR3, the DNA is TGTGCCAGCAGCATCCTAGCGGGAGGAACCGGGGAGCTGTTTTTT. The encoded protein is CASSILAGGTGELFF.

This chain links TRBV29-1 with TRBJ2-7, with D unresolved. This CDR3 is 12 amino acids long. V gave up 6 bases and J gave up 3 bases, with 12 bases separating them. The V gene's germline CDR1 is SQVTM and CDR2 ANQGSEA. The CDR3 nucleotides are TGCAGCGTCGTTCCCGGTGGCTACGAGCAGTACTTC. This encodes CSVVPGGYEQYF.

This CDR3 is CASSPLGGGYGYTF. The CDR3 nucleotides are TGTGCCAGCAGCCCCTTAGGAGGGGGCTATGGCTACACCTTC. The chain joins TRBV9 to TRBJ1-2; TRBD1 is a possible D gene (6 bases). V shed 4 bases and J shed 4 bases, with 14 bases lying between them. Germline CDR1 is SGDLS and CDR2 is YYNGEE. The CDR3 is made up of 14 amino acids.